These T cell receptor beta chains were read from a single sample in a study of T cells after yellow fever vaccination. TCRdb reprocessed the 5' RACE reads with MiXCR, giving one entry per CDR3 protein. The profile shows approximately 610,000 distinct CDR3 sequences, roughly a sixth of them singletons. Sample: PBMCs, taken about 5 days after the first yellow fever vaccination. Every receptor here comes from a man younger than 30 who received the YFV17D yellow fever vaccine. The CDR3 runs from the conserved cysteine through the conserved F or W. The D gene is left open where the match is weak. Clone size is not always given. Where it is, it says once, few, many or a class for expanded clones.

V gene	D gene	clone size	J gene	CDR3 protein	CDR3 DNA
TRBV12-3/TRBV12-4	NA	NA	TRBJ2-6	CASSGTGSGANVLTF	TGTGCCAGCAGCGGAACAGGGTCTGGGGCCAACGTCCTGACTTTC
TRBV10-3	TRBD1	NA	TRBJ2-2	CAISENRGRTGELFF	TGTGCCATCAGTGAGAACAGGGGAAGAACCGGGGAGCTGTTTTTT
TRBV7-3	NA	NA	TRBJ2-7	CASSLNRDHYEQYF	TGTGCCAGCAGCTTAAACAGGGACCACTACGAGCAGTACTTC
TRBV6-2/TRBV6-3	NA	NA	TRBJ2-3	CASTYGAAMSSTQYF	TGTGCCAGCACTTATGGGGCGGCCATGTCTAGTACGCAGTATTTT
TRBV7-9	TRBD1	NA	TRBJ1-6	CASSRPPGQGRNSPLHF	TGTGCCAGCAGCCGCCCTCCGGGACAGGGACGAAATTCACCCCTCCACTTT
TRBV10-2	TRBD1	NA	TRBJ1-2	CASRSLGTATGGYTF	TGCGCCAGCAGATCGTTAGGGACAGCGACTGGAGGCTACACCTTC
TRBV20-1	TRBD2	NA	TRBJ2-2	CSASLAGLNTGELFF	TGCAGTGCTTCTTTAGCGGGGTTGAACACCGGGGAGCTGTTTTTT
TRBV10-3	NA	many	TRBJ1-6	CATSEVRAGSPLHF	TGTGCCACGTCTGAGGTCAGAGCCGGTTCACCCCTCCACTTT
TRBV7-9	NA	few	TRBJ1-2	CASSFGWSSNYGYTF	TGTGCCAGCAGCTTCGGATGGTCCTCTAACTATGGCTACACCTTC
TRBV5-1	TRBD1	few	TRBJ1-2	CASSWGQATIANYGYTF	TGCGCCAGCAGCTGGGGACAGGCCACGATAGCTAACTATGGCTACACCTTC
TRBV6-2/TRBV6-3	NA	NA	TRBJ1-1	CASTDTYGDTEAFF	TGTGCCAGCACGGACACATATGGGGACACTGAAGCTTTCTTT
TRBV4-1	NA	NA	TRBJ1-5	CASSQDPWGGQPQHF	TGCGCCAGCAGCCAAGATCCCTGGGGGGGACAGCCCCAGCATTTT
TRBV14	NA	many	TRBJ2-7	CASSQAGAYEQYF	TGTGCCAGCAGCCAAGCGGGAGCTTACGAGCAGTACTTC
TRBV7-2	TRBD2	NA	TRBJ2-3	CASSSHRLAGDTQYF	TGTGCCAGCAGCTCCCACAGACTAGCGGGAGATACGCAGTATTTT
TRBV7-2	TRBD2	few	TRBJ2-3	CASSLALAGTDTQYF	TGTGCCAGCAGCTTAGCATTAGCGGGGACAGATACGCAGTATTTT
TRBV7-2	NA	NA	TRBJ2-3	CASSLAVRTTDTQYF	TGTGCCAGCAGCTTAGCGGTCAGGACCACAGATACGCAGTATTTT
TRBV6-5	NA	few	TRBJ1-3	CASSYETYTSGNTIYF	TGTGCCAGCAGTTACGAAACCTATACCTCTGGAAACACCATATATTTT
TRBV6-1	NA	few	TRBJ1-5	CASREEKLGQPQHF	TGTGCCAGCAGGGAAGAGAAACTAGGCCAGCCCCAGCATTTT
TRBV7-2	NA	NA	TRBJ2-2	CASSRGGATNTGELFF	TGTGCCAGCAGCAGGGGTGGCGCCACGAACACCGGGGAGCTGTTTTTT
TRBV6-2/TRBV6-3	NA	NA	TRBJ2-5	CASRSQSYQETQYF	TGTGCCAGCAGGAGCCAGTCGTACCAAGAGACCCAGTACTTC
TRBV6-1	NA	few	TRBJ2-7	CASSRTTPSSYEQYF	TGTGCCAGCAGTCGAACGACTCCTAGCTCCTACGAGCAGTACTTC
TRBV6-1	NA	NA	TRBJ2-7	CASSDQASSYEQYF	TGTGCCAGCAGTGACCAGGCGAGCTCCTACGAGCAGTACTTC
TRBV20-1	NA	NA	TRBJ1-4	CSAVSGVRNEKLFF	TGCAGTGCTGTCTCGGGGGTAAGGAATGAAAAACTGTTTTTT
TRBV2	NA	NA	TRBJ2-3	CASTAGNTDTQYF	TGTGCCAGCACCGCAGGGAACACAGATACGCAGTATTTT
TRBV7-9	TRBD1	NA	TRBJ2-5	CASSSPGGRETQYF	TGTGCCAGCAGCTCGCCAGGGGGCAGGGAGACCCAGTACTTC
TRBV5-5	NA	NA	TRBJ1-2	CASSLGGGASNYGYTF	TGTGCCAGCAGCTTGGGCGGAGGCGCCTCTAACTATGGCTACACCTTC
TRBV28	NA	NA	TRBJ1-6	CASSRQEGGENSPLHF	TGTGCCAGCAGTCGACAGGAAGGGGGGGAAAATTCACCCCTCCACTTT
TRBV6-2/TRBV6-3	NA	few	TRBJ2-3	CASRSTGPSTDTQYF	TGTGCCAGCAGGTCTACAGGGCCCTCCACAGATACGCAGTATTTT
TRBV10-3	TRBD1	few	TRBJ2-1	CAIRPGQGALNSYNEQFF	TGTGCCATCAGACCGGGACAGGGCGCCCTTAACTCCTACAATGAGCAGTTCTTC
TRBV19	TRBD2	NA	TRBJ2-1	CASTRIPGGALNEQFF	TGTGCCAGTACCCGTATTCCGGGGGGGGCCCTAAATGAGCAGTTCTTC
TRBV5-5	NA	few	TRBJ2-5	CASSLPRAETQYF	TGTGCCAGCAGCTTGCCTAGGGCAGAGACCCAGTACTTC
TRBV24-1	TRBD2	medium-sized	TRBJ2-3	CATSDPLGLAGADTQYF	TGTGCCACCAGTGATCCGTTGGGACTAGCGGGCGCAGATACGCAGTATTTT
TRBV18	TRBD1	NA	TRBJ1-5	CASSPRTGTGNQPQHF	TGTGCCAGCTCACCACGGACCGGGACAGGGAATCAGCCCCAGCATTTT
TRBV20-1	NA	once	TRBJ1-1	CSASFPGAMNTEAFF	TGCAGTGCTAGTTTCCCGGGCGCTATGAACACTGAAGCTTTCTTT
TRBV27	NA	NA	TRBJ2-1	CASTPPGTPYYNEQFF	TGTGCCAGCACCCCCCCCGGGACTCCCTACTACAATGAGCAGTTCTTC
TRBV5-1	TRBD1	many	TRBJ1-4	CASSSTGNNEKLFF	TGCGCCAGCAGCTCGACAGGGAATAATGAAAAACTGTTTTTT
TRBV2	NA	many	TRBJ2-3	CASSGGGQQNTQYF	TGTGCCAGCAGTGGGGGCGGCCAACAAAATACGCAGTATTTT
TRBV6-5	NA	NA	TRBJ1-3	CASSYSIGGHSGNTIYF	TGTGCCAGCAGTTACTCAATAGGAGGCCACTCTGGAAACACCATATATTTT
TRBV6-1	TRBD1	NA	TRBJ1-5	CASSDPGQGRDQPQHF	TGTGCCAGCAGTGACCCCGGACAGGGGAGGGATCAGCCCCAGCATTTT
TRBV7-2	NA	NA	TRBJ1-1	CASSFPLSGTAEAFF	TGTGCCAGCAGCTTTCCTCTCTCGGGTACGGCTGAAGCTTTCTTT
TRBV24-1	NA	many	TRBJ2-3	CATSDSSINTQYF	TGTGCCACCAGTGATTCAAGCATAAATACGCAGTATTTT
TRBV12-3/TRBV12-4	NA	NA	TRBJ1-5	CASSSILDKPLRQPQHF	TGTGCCAGCAGTTCCATCCTGGACAAGCCCCTACGCCAGCCCCAGCATTTT
TRBV7-8	NA	many	TRBJ2-2	CASRNTNTGELFF	TGTGCCAGCAGGAACACGAACACCGGGGAGCTGTTTTTT
TRBV6-1	NA	NA	TRBJ1-1	CASSEDRAHLAFF	TGTGCCAGCAGTGAAGATCGGGCCCATCTAGCTTTCTTT
TRBV6-5	NA	few	TRBJ1-1	CASSYAGVDTEAFF	TGTGCCAGCAGTTACGCAGGGGTGGACACTGAAGCTTTCTTT
TRBV4-2	NA	many	TRBJ1-2	CASSYTHGQQANYGYTF	TGTGCCAGCAGCTATACCCACGGACAGCAAGCTAACTATGGCTACACCTTC
TRBV29-1	TRBD2	few	TRBJ2-5	CSAVTSGGAGETQYF	TGCAGCGCCGTGACTAGCGGGGGGGCCGGGGAGACCCAGTACTTC